This passage covers 7 T cell receptor beta chains from one sample sequenced in a study of neurological immune-mediated disorders. Indicated time point: longitudinal time-point 1 (baseline). TCRdb redid the calling of the 5' RACE reads with MiXCR, one entry per CDR3 protein. The repertoire holds 60,000 to 90,000 distinct CDR3 sequences, with 10% as singletons. The specimen was PBMCs. These receptor sequences come from a man aged 30 to 39 in good health.

This clonotype has at least ten counts. The gene calls are TRBV2 and TRBJ2-3; D is tentatively TRBD1 or TRBD2 (5 bases each). CDR3 size: 15 residues. Germline CDR1 reads SNHLY; CDR2 reads FYNNEI. V shed 2 bases and J shed 1 base, with 10 bases lying between them. The CDR3 loop is CASSELGVGTDTQYF. The CDR3 region has the DNA TGTGCCAGCAGTGAACTGGGGGTGGGCACAGATACGCAGTATTTT.

This clonotype was observed many times. J is TRBJ2-7 and V is TRBV5-1; unclear D gene. V was clipped by 3 bases and J by 6 bases, with 16 bases between them. CDR3 size: 14 residues. Germline-derived CDR1 and CDR2 are SGHRS and YFSETQ. The CDR3 is CASSSGELSTEQYF. The CDR3 DNA reads as TGCGCCAGCAGCTCAGGAGAACTCTCTACCGAGCAGTACTTC.

This clonotype was detected many times. The chain uses TRBV7-9 and TRBJ2-7; D not resolved. Germline-derived CDR1 and CDR2 are SEHNR and FQNEAQ (reference sequence). The V gene lost 1 base and the J gene lost 2 bases, with 3 bases spanning the gap. The CDR3 is 12 amino acids. This CDR3 reads CASSLGTYEQYF. CDR3 DNA sequence: TGTGCCAGCAGCTTAGGGACCTACGAGCAGTACTTC.

This clonotype has at least ten counts. The chain has TRBV29-1 and TRBJ2-3; D is unclear. The CDR3 has 17 residues. Trimming took 2 bases from V and 3 from J, leaving 21 bases between them. In germline, CDR1 is SQVTM, CDR2 ANQGSEA. DNA of the CDR3: TGCAGCGTTGAATTAGTGGCTCTAGTCGTAACGACAGATACGCAGTATTTT. Protein sequence: CSVELVALVVTTDTQYF.

This clonotype was recorded at least ten times. The chain is built from TRBV7-2 and TRBJ1-1; TRBD1 might be the D (5 bases). The CDR3 runs 15 residues. The V and J ends lost 1 base and 3 bases respectively, with 12 bases between them. Germline V gives CDR1 SGHTA, CDR2 FQGNSA. CDR3 sequence reads: CASSLDPGRDTEAFF. The CDR3 bases are TGTGCCAGCAGCTTAGATCCAGGGCGGGACACTGAAGCTTTCTTT.

Many counts were recorded for this clonotype. This chain joins TRBV10-3 and TRBJ2-7; D is unresolved. Trimming stripped 5 bases from V and 4 bases from J, with 18 bases between. CDR3 size: 15 residues. Per germline, CDR1 ENHRY and CDR2 SYGVKD. CDR3 nucleotide sequence: TGTGCCATCAGTCCCACCCAATCCCGGTGGTACGAGCAGTACTTC. Amino acids: CAISPTQSRWYEQYF.

Many counts were recorded for this clonotype. The genes are TRBV4-2 and TRBJ2-2, with D possibly matching TRBD2 (7 bases). The CDR3 extends over 14 amino acids. V dropped 1 base and J dropped 6 bases, with 9 bases sitting between them. Germline assignment: CDR1 LGHNA and CDR2 YNFKEQ. The CDR3 here is CASSQVGGPGELFF. CDR3 coding DNA: TGTGCCAGCAGCCAAGTGGGGGGGCCCGGGGAGCTGTTTTTT.